This entry lists 22 T cell receptor beta chains sequenced from one sample in a study of shared clonotypes between healthy human individuals. Method: immunoSEQ multiplex PCR; TCRdb's copy keeps in-frame clones and lacks some. This sample has about 600,000 clones; roughly 97% occur once, and the top ten carry about 0.057%. The sequenced sample consisted of naive CD4+ T cells sorted from blood. As to subset: CD45RA+ positively selected. The receptors stem from a woman in her thirties in good health.

CDR3 region: CASSSVYTGELFF. The CDR3 region has the DNA TGTGCCAGCAGTTCCGTGTACACCGGGGAGCTGTTTTTT. The gene calls are TRBV28 and TRBJ2-2; D unresolved. This CDR3 has 13 residues. Trimming cost V 4 bases and J 3 bases, with 6 bases left between them. From germline, CDR1 is MDHEN and CDR2 SYDVKM.

This rearrangement joins TRBV4-1 to TRBJ2-1; 8 nucleotides line up with TRBD1. The trim removed 1 base at V and 1 base at J, leaving 9 bases unmatched. Germline CDR1 is MGHRA and CDR2 is YSYEKL. The CDR3 is 18 amino acids. In DNA form, the CDR3 reads TGCGCCAGCAGCCAAGGGAGACAGGGGTCCCTATCCTACAATGAGCAGTTCTTC. Encoded protein: CASSQGRQGSLSYNEQFF.

J is TRBJ2-1 and V is TRBV5-1; 10 nucleotides line up with TRBD2. Germline CDR1 and CDR2: SGHRS and YFSETQ. The CDR3 contains 17 residues. The junction had 11 bases not matched to a gene; V was cut back by 0 bases and J by 8 bases. The CDR3 DNA reads as TGCGCCAGCAGCTTGGTCGTGGTAGCGGGAGGATCCCATGAGCAGTTCTTC. It is translated as CASSLVVVAGGSHEQFF. The full variable domain, rest sourced from reference TRBV5-1 and TRBJ2-1, is KAGVTQTPRYLIKTRGQQVTLSCSPISGHRSVSWYQQTPGQGLQFLFEYFSETQRNKGNFPGRFSGRQFSNSRSEMNVSTLELGDSALYLCASSLVVVAGGSHEQFFGPGTRLTVL.

The chain combines TRBV6-5 with TRBJ1-6; D remains ambiguous. The CDR3 has 12 amino acids. Germline assignment: CDR1 MNHEY and CDR2 SVGAGI. V gave up 5 bases and J gave up 11 bases, with 10 bases separating them. The CDR3 sequence: CASSSNQTPLHF. CDR3 DNA: TGTGCCAGCAGTAGCAACCAGACACCCCTCCACTTT.

The chain has TRBV15 and TRBJ1-1; the match to TRBD1 covers 8 bases. Germline trimming cut 0 bases from V and 3 bases from J; bases unmatched to any gene: 6. CDR1 LNHNV and CDR2 YYDKDF come from the germline V gene (reference sequence). The CDR3 totals 16 residues. The CDR3 DNA reads as TGTGCCACCAGCAGAGATCGGACAGGGACTGACACTGAAGCTTTCTTT. This sequence encodes CATSRDRTGTDTEAFF. Full variable domain (rest looked up from reference TRBV15 and TRBJ1-1): DAMVIQNPRYQVTQFGKPVTLSCSQTLNHNVMYWYQQKSSQAPKLLFHYYDKDFNNEADTPDNFQSRRPNTSFCFLDIRSPGLGDTAMYLCATSRDRTGTDTEAFFGQGTRLTVV.

This chain joins TRBV6-1 and TRBJ1-4; 7 positions match TRBD1. The CDR3 sequence is 14 residues long. J gave up 7 bases and V 6 bases, and 8 bases lay outside the gene matches. The germline CDR1 and CDR2 sequences are MNHNS and SASEGT. The CDR3 spells CASSGIQGGEKLFF. CDR3 in DNA: TGTGCCAGCAGCGGAATTCAGGGGGGTGAAAAACTGTTTTTT.

The rearrangement uses TRBV7-9 and TRBJ1-1; perhaps TRBD1 as D (6 bases). The CDR3 is made up of 14 amino acids. The germline V and J ends were trimmed by 1 base and 5 bases, with 11 bases remaining between them. CDR1 and CDR2 (germline): SEHNR, FQNEAQ (reference sequence). CDR3 region: CASSLDTGFTEAFF. The CDR3 nucleotides read TGTGCCAGCAGCTTAGATACAGGGTTTACTGAAGCTTTCTTT.

The rearrangement uses TRBV6-5 and TRBJ2-7; D might be TRBD1 or TRBD2, each matching 6 bases. CDR3 length: 13 residues. CDR1 and CDR2 from the germline V gene are MNHEY and SVGAGI. V was shortened by 6 bases and J by 5 bases, with 14 bases between the two germline ends. CDR3: CASSPVRGHEQYF. CDR3 in DNA: TGTGCCAGCAGCCCCGTTCGGGGGCACGAGCAGTACTTC.

This chain links TRBV2 with TRBJ2-5, with D possibly being TRBD1 (6 bases). Trimming stripped 6 bases from V and 2 bases from J, with 13 bases between. Germline V gives CDR1 SNHLY, CDR2 FYNNEI. The length of the CDR3 is 14 residues. In DNA form, the CDR3 reads TGTGCCAGCAGCCTGACAGGAGTTCAAGAGACCCAGTACTTC. It codes for CASSLTGVQETQYF.

The chain links TRBV5-1 to TRBJ1-2, with D perhaps matching TRBD1 (6 bases). The CDR3 is 15 residues long. Per the germline V gene, CDR1 is SGHRS and CDR2 is YFSETQ. V was shortened by 5 bases and J by 0 bases, with 14 bases between the two germline ends. The CDR3 region is CASRDGTSPNYGYTF. CDR3 DNA: TGCGCCAGCAGAGACGGGACATCTCCTAACTATGGCTACACCTTC.

The V call is TRBV5-1, the J call TRBJ1-3; D is uncertain. Germline CDR1 is SGHRS and CDR2 is YFSETQ. This CDR3 has 14 residues. Trimming pared 4 bases from V and 8 bases from J, leaving 16 bases between. This CDR3 is CASSPGSKGDTIYF. The CDR3 region has the DNA TGCGCCAGCAGCCCCGGATCCAAGGGAGACACCATATATTTT.

This sequence joins TRBV10-2 and TRBJ2-7; 9 bases are a match to TRBD2. Per germline, CDR1 WSHSY and CDR2 SAAADI. This CDR3 contains 15 residues. With 8 bases clipped from V and 3 bases from J, the junction kept 11 bases outside the gene matches. The CDR3 sequence: CASRAGTSFFYEQYF. CDR3 DNA sequence: TGCGCCAGCCGGGCCGGGACTAGCTTTTTCTACGAGCAGTACTTC.

This clone occurred once. V usage is TRBV14 and J usage is TRBJ2-7; 7 nucleotides agree with TRBD2. Germline CDR1 and CDR2: SGHDN and FVKESK. V lost 4 bases to trimming and J lost 4 bases; unmatched junction nucleotides: 7. The CDR3 runs 14 residues. CDR3 nucleotide sequence: TGTGCCAGCAGCCTCGGGACCGGGGGGTACGAGCAGTACTTC. It codes for CASSLGTGGYEQYF.

With respect to this clone: This CDR3 is also generated by other DNA sequences in the sample. This chain connects TRBV10-1 to TRBJ1-5, with no clear D. V gave up 5 bases and J gave up 3 bases, with 8 bases separating them. The CDR3 is 13 amino acids. From germline, CDR1 is WNHNN and CDR2 SYGVQD (reference sequence). The CDR3, as DNA: TGCGCCAGCAGTCGGGGTCCCAATCAGCCCCAGCATTTT. Its translation is CASSRGPNQPQHF.

This clone was recorded only once. The J gene is TRBJ2-1, the V gene TRBV5-8; possible D gene TRBD1, 5 bases. CDR1 is SGHTS, CDR2 YDEGEE, per germline. The length of the CDR3 is 16 residues. V dropped 4 bases and J dropped 3 bases, with 17 bases sitting between them. In nucleotides, the CDR3 is TGTGCCAGCAGCCGAAGACCTGGGGCCTACTACAATGAGCAGTTCTTC. It encodes CASSRRPGAYYNEQFF.

The V gene is TRBV2, the J gene TRBJ2-7; TRBD2 agrees at 8 bases. Germline lookup yields CDR1 SNHLY and CDR2 FYNNEI. V lost 3 bases and J lost 10; bases outside the gene matches: 8. This CDR3 comprises 13 residues. In nucleotides, the CDR3 is TGTGCCAGCAGTGAGAGGTGGGCGGGAGGACAGTACTTC. This encodes CASSERWAGGQYF.

The V gene is TRBV5-5, the J gene TRBJ2-5; D perhaps matches TRBD1 (5 bases). This CDR3 comprises 12 residues. The ends were cut back, 1 base at V and 5 bases at J, with 6 bases in the middle. Germline CDR1 is SGHKS and CDR2 is YYEKEE (reference sequence). In DNA form, the CDR3 reads TGTGCCAGCAGCTTGTCAGGGGAGACCCAGTACTTC. It specifies CASSLSGETQYF.

The genes are TRBV25-1 and TRBJ2-5; 12 bases align to TRBD2. V lost 1 base, J lost 3 bases, and 9 bases stayed unmatched. Germline lookup yields CDR1 MGHDK and CDR2 SYGVNS. The CDR3 extends over 18 amino acids. The CDR3 coding sequence is TGTGCCAGCAGTGAATGGACTAGCGGGATAGGTAGGAAAGAGACCCAGTACTTC. This encodes CASSEWTSGIGRKETQYF.

The genes are TRBV5-1 and TRBJ2-1; 9 bases match TRBD2. V dropped 1 base and J dropped 7; count of bases not matched to a gene: 9. The germline V gene encodes CDR1 SGHRS and CDR2 YFSETQ. This CDR3 is 16 amino acids long. The CDR3 reads CASSLLLAGSKNEQFF. The CDR3 region has the DNA TGCGCCAGCAGCTTGTTGCTAGCGGGAAGTAAGAATGAGCAGTTCTTC.

The chain employs TRBV6-1 and TRBJ1-2; D perhaps matches TRBD1 (5 bases). The CDR3 has 14 amino acids. V was pared by 6 bases and J by 4 bases, with 15 bases between. The germline CDR1 and CDR2 sequences are MNHNS and SASEGT. In DNA, the CDR3 is TGTGCCAGCAGCTGGGACGGAGAATTCTATGGCTACACCTTC. Translated: CASSWDGEFYGYTF.

This clone appeared once. This chain joins TRBV27 and TRBJ2-7, with D possibly being TRBD2 (6 bases). The CDR3 has 14 residues. Trimming shortened V by 2 bases and J by 5 bases, and 13 bases separated the two germline ends. The germline V gene encodes CDR1 MNHEY and CDR2 SMNVEV (reference sequence). In DNA form, the CDR3 reads TGTGCCAGCAGTTTAGCGGGAAGAAGGCACGAGCAGTACTTC. Protein product: CASSLAGRRHEQYF.

V usage is TRBV5-1 and J usage is TRBJ2-1, with D unresolved. V was clipped by 7 bases and J by 4 bases, with 12 bases between them. The CDR3 runs 13 residues. Germline CDR1 is SGHRS and CDR2 is YFSETQ. CDR3 DNA: TGCGCCAGCGGCCCCGGTCAGTACAATGAGCAGTTCTTC. Translating it yields CASGPGQYNEQFF.